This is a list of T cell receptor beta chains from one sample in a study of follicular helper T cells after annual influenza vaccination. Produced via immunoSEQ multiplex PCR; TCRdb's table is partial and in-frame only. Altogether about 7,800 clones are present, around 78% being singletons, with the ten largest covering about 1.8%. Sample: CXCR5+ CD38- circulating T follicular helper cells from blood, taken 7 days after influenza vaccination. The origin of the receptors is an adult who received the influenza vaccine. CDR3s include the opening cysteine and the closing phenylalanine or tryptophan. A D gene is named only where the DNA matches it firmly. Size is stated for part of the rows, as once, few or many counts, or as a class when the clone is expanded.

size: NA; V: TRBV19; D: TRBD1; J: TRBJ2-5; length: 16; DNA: TGTGCCAGTAGTATGACCTACAGGGGGCGCAGGGAGACCCAGTACTTC; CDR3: CASSMTYRGRRETQYF
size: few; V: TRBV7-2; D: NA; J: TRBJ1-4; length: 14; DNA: TGTGCCAGCAGCCCGGACAGAATCAATGAAAAACTGTTTTTT; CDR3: CASSPDRINEKLFF
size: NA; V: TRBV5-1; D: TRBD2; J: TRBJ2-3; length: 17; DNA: TGCGCCAGCAGCTCGGGACTAGCGACGGGTGGCACAGATACGCAGTATTTT; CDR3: CASSSGLATGGTDTQYF
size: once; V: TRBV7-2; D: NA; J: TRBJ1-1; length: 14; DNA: TGTGCCAGCAGCTTTTTCGGGGACGCCACTGAAGCTTTCTTT; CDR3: CASSFFGDATEAFF
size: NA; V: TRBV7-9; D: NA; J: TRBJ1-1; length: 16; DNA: TGTGCCAGCAGACCAGACAGAGGGCGCGGGGACACTGAAGCTTTCTTT; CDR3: CASRPDRGRGDTEAFF
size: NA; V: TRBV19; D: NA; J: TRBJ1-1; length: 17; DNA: TGTGCCAGTAGTACCGCGATGGTCGGACCAAAGAACACTGAAGCTTTCTTT; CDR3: CASSTAMVGPKNTEAFF
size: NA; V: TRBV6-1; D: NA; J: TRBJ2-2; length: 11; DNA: TGTGCCAGCAGTGATTTTGGGGAGCTGTTTTTT; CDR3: CASSDFGELFF
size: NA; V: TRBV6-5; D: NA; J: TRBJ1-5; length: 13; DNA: TGTGCCAGCAGAGGGGGAAGCAATCAGCCCCAGCATTTT; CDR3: CASRGGSNQPQHF
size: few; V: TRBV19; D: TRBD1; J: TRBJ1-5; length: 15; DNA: TGTGCCAGTAGTAGTGGGACAGGGGGGTTCCAGCCCCAGCATTTT; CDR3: CASSSGTGGFQPQHF
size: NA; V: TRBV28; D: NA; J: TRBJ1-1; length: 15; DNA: TGTGCCAGCAGTCCCCCGGGGAGGGGGAACACTGAAGCTTTCTTT; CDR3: CASSPPGRGNTEAFF
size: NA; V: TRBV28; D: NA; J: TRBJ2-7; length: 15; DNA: TGTGCCAGCAGTAACGACGGCCTAAGCTCCTACGAGCAGTACTTC; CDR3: CASSNDGLSSYEQYF
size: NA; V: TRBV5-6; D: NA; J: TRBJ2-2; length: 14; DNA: TGTGCCAGCAGTCAAATCAGGGACACCGGGGAGCTGTTTTTT; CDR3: CASSQIRDTGELFF
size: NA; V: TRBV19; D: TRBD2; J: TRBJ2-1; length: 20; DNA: TGTGCCAGTAGTATTACCAGCGGGGCCTTTCGAGACCTTGTCAAGAATGAGCAGTTCTTC; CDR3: CASSITSGAFRDLVKNEQFF
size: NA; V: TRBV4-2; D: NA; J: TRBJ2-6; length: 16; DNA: TGTGCCAGCACCCGCGGGGATGGTTCTGGGGCCAACGTCCTGACTTTC; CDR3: CASTRGDGSGANVLTF
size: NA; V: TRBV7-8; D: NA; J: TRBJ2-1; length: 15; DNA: TGTGCCAGCAGCTCAGGGACTGGCGTCACGGGTGAGCAGTTCTTC; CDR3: CASSSGTGVTGEQFF